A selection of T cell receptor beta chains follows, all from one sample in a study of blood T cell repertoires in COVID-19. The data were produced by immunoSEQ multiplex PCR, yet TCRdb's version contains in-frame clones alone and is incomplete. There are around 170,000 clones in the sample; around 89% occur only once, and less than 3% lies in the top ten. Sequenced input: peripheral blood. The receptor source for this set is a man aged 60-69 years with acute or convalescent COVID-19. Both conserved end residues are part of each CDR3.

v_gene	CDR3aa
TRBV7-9	CASSLSNRGRTFF
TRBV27	CASSSGWSTGELFF
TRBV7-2	CASSLHPPGSFGGYTF
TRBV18	CASSAAEGYEQFF
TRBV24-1	CATSTGGNEQYF
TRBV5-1	CASSSGTGLYNEQFF
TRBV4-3	CASSPTGTGAGYTF
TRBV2	CASSIQGNYNSPLHF
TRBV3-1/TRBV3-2	CASSRGRDSPLHF
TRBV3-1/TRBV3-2	CASSQDLGQVGTPLHF
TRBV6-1	CASSEQGWTEAFF
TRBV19	CASSVDREAFF
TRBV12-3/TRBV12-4	CASRRDRNSPLHF
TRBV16	CASSQSPGLGETQYF
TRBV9	CASSSSTSGGAWNTGELFF
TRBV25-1	CASSKEGTYYGYTF
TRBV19	CASSNGQGAITEAFF
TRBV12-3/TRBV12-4	CASSQGKQPQHF
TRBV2	CASSESRGNKNIQYF
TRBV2	CASSFAPTNYGYTF
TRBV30	CAWSVLIVGGYTF
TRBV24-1	CATSEPTGEQYF
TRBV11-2	CASSAGGGAGGRVFNEQFF
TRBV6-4	CASSDYDGNSGYTF
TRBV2	CASSTGRSYNEQFF
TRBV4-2	CASSRGTDAYNEQFF
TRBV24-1	CATSGQTGAAYEQYF
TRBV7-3	CASSLTFSGGSIDTQYF
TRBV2	CASSEASQGDEQFF
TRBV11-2	CASSSGTVDNSPLHF
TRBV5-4	CASSSVLGGQGDGYTF
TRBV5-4	CASSLGRGGYNEQFF